This TCR beta chain derives from a study of prognosis after radiotherapy for stage I lung cancer. Using two-round multiplex PCR, the authors amplified TCR beta CDR3 from genomic DNA. Primers were specific to each TRBV and TRBJ gene in first-round PCR. TCRdb re-analysed the multiplex PCR reads in MiXCR, keeping a single row per CDR3 protein. The sample includes under 35,000 distinct CDR3 sequences, about 42% seen only once; the top ten take 15%. Investigators drew roughly 6 milliliters of peripheral blood at each of two time points. Findings and caveats of the study: Reportedly, metastasis status was linked to differences in TRBV and TRBJ usage frequencies. For the expanded TCR clones, whether they were tumor-specific was not determined.

The CDR3 is 14 residues long. In germline, CDR1 is SGHAT, CDR2 FQDESV (reference sequence). Trimming shortened V by 3 bases and J by 7 bases, and 15 bases separated the two germline ends. With regard to this clonotype: As yet, its antigen is unknown.

V and J are TRBV11-1 and TRBJ1-2, with no clear D. Specimen: PBMCs, collected before or after stereotactic body radiation therapy (not recorded which). This TCR derives from a donor over 45 with non-small cell lung cancer. The chain's CDR3 is CASSLAAGMGGYTF. The CDR3, as DNA: TGTGCCAGCAGCTTGGCCGCGGGGATGGGTGGCTACACCTTC.